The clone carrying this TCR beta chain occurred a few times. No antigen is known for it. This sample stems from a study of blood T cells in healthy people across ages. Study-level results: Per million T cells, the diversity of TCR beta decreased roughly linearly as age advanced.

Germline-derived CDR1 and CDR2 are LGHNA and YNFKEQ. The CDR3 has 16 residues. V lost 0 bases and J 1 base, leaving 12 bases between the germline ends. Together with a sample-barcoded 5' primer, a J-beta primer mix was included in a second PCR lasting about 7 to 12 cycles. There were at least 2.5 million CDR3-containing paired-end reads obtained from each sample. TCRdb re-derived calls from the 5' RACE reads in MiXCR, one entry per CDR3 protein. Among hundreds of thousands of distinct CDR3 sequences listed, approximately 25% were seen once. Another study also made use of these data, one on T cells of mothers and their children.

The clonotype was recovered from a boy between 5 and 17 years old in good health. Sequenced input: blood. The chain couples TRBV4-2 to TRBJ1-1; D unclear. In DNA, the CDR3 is TGTGCCAGCAGCCAAGAGCGGGAAGCAGAGAACACTGAAGCTTTCTTT. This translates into CASSQEREAENTEAFF.